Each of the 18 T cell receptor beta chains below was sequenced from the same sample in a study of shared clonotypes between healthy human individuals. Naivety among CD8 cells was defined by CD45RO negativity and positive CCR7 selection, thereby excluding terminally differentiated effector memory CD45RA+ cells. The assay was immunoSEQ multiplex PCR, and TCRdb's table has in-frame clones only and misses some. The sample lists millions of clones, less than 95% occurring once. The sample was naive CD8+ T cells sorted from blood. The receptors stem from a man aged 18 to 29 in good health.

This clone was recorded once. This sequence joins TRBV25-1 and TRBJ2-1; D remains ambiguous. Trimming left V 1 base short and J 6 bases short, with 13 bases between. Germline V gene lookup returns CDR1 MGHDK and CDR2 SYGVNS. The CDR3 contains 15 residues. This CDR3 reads CASSEFRESVNEQFF. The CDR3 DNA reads TGTGCCAGCAGTGAATTTAGGGAATCCGTCAATGAGCAGTTCTTC.

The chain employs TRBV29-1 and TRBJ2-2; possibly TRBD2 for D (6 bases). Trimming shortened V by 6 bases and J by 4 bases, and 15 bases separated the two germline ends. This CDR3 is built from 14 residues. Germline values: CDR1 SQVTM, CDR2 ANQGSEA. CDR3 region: CSVLGRQGTGELFF. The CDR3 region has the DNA TGCAGCGTATTAGGGAGGCAGGGCACCGGGGAGCTGTTTTTT.

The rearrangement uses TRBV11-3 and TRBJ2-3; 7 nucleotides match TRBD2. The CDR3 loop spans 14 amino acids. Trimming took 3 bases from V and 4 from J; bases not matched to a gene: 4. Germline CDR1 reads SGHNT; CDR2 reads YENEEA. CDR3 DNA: TGTGCCAGCAGCTTTACTAGCGCTTCAGATACGCAGTATTTT. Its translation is CASSFTSASDTQYF.

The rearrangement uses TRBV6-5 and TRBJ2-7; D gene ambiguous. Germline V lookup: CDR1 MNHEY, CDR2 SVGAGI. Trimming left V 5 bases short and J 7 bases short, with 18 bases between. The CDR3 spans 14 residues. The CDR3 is CASSEYSRSFEQYF. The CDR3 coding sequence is TGTGCCAGCAGTGAATATTCGCGGAGCTTTGAGCAGTACTTC.

DNA for the CDR3: TGTGCCAGCAGCCCCGGGGCTAGCGGATACAATGAGCAGTTCTTC. Protein sequence: CASSPGASGYNEQFF. The gene calls are TRBV7-9 and TRBJ2-1, with 7 bases fitting TRBD2. The CDR3 runs 15 residues. The V and J ends lost 5 bases and 4 bases, in that order; junction bases with no gene match: 8. Per the germline V gene, CDR1 is SEHNR and CDR2 is FQNEAQ (reference sequence).

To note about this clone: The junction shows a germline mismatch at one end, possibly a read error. This chain's CDR3 is CASRYSGGAKNIQYF. CDR3 bases: TGTGCCAGCAGATACTCAGGGGGGGCCAAAAACATTCAGTACTTC. This chain connects TRBV6-5 to TRBJ2-4, with D possibly being TRBD1 (7 bases). This CDR3 comprises 15 residues. The germline gives CDR1 MNHEY, CDR2 SVGAGI.

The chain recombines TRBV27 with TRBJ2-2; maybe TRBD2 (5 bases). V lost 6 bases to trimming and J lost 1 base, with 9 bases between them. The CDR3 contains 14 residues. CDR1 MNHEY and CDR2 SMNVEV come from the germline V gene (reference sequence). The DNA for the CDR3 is TGTGCCAGCAGCGACTACTGGAACACCGGGGAGCTGTTTTTT. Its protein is CASSDYWNTGELFF.

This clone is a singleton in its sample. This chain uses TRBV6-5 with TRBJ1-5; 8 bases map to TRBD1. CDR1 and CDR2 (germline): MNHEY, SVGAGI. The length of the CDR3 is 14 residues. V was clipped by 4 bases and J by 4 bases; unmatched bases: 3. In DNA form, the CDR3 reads TGTGCCAGCAGTTTGACAGGGGTTAATCAGCCCCAGCATTTT. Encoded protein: CASSLTGVNQPQHF.

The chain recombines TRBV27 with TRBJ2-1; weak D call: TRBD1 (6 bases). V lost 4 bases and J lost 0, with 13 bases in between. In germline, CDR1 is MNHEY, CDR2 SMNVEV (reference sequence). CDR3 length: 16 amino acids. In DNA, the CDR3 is TGTGCCAGCAGTTCCCAGGACAGACCCTCCTACAATGAGCAGTTCTTC. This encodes CASSSQDRPSYNEQFF.

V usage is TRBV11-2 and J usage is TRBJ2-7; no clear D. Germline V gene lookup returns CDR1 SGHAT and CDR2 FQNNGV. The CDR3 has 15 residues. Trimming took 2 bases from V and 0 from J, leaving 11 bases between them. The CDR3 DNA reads TGTGCCAGCAGCTTAATAGCATTCTCCTCCTACGAGCAGTACTTC. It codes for CASSLIAFSSYEQYF.

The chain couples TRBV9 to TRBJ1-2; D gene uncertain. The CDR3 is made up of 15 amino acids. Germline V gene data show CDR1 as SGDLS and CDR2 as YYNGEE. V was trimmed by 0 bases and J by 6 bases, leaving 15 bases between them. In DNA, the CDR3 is TGTGCCAGCAGCGTAGATTTTTGGGGTTTGGATGGCTACACCTTC. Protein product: CASSVDFWGLDGYTF.

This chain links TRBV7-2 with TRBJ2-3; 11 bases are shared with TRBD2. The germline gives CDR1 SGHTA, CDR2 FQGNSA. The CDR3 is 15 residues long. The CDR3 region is CASGASGRTPDTQYF. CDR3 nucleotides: TGTGCTTCCGGGGCTAGCGGGAGGACCCCAGATACGCAGTATTTT.

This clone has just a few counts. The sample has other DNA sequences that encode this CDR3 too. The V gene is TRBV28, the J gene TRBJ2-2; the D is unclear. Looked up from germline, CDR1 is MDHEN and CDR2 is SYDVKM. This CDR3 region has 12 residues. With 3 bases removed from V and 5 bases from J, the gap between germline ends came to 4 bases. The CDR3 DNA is TGTGCCAGCAGTTTGGGGACCGGGGAGCTGTTTTTT. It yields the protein CASSLGTGELFF.

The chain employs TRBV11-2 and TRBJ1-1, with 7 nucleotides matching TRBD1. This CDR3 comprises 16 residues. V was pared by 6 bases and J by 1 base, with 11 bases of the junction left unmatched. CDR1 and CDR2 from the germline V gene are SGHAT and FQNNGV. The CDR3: CASSPYRGAGNTEAFF. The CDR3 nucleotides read TGTGCCAGCAGTCCCTACAGGGGCGCGGGGAACACTGAAGCTTTCTTT.

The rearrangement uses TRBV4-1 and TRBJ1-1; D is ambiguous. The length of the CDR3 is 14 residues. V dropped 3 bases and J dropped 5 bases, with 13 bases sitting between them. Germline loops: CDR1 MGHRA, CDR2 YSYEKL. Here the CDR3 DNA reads TGCGCCAGCAGCCAGGAAGGTAGGGTAACTGAAGCTTTCTTT. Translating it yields CASSQEGRVTEAFF.

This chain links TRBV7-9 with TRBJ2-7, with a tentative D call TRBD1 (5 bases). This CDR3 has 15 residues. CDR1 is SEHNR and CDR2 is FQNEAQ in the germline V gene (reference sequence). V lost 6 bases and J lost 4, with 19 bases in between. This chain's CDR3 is CASSSTGANLYEQYF. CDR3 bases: TGTGCCAGCAGTTCTACAGGCGCCAACCTTTACGAGCAGTACTTC. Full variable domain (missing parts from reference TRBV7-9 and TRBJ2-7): DTGVSQNPRHKITKRGQNVTFRCDPISEHNRLYWYRQTLGQGPEFLTYFQNEAQLEKSRLLSDRFSAERPKGSFSTLEIQRTEQGDSAMYLCASSSTGANLYEQYFGPGTRLTVT.

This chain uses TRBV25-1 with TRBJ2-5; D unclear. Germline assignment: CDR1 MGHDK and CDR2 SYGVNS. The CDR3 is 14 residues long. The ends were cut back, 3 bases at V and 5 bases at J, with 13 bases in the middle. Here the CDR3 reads CASSEGEGSETQYF. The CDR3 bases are TGTGCCAGCAGTGAGGGTGAAGGGTCCGAGACCCAGTACTTC.

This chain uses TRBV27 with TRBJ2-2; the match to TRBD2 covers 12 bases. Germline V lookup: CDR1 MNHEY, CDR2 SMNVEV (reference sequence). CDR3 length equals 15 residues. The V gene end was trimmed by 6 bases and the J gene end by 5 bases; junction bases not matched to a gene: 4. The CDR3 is CASRGGTSGTGELFF. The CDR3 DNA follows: TGTGCCAGCAGAGGGGGGACTAGCGGGACCGGGGAGCTGTTTTTT.